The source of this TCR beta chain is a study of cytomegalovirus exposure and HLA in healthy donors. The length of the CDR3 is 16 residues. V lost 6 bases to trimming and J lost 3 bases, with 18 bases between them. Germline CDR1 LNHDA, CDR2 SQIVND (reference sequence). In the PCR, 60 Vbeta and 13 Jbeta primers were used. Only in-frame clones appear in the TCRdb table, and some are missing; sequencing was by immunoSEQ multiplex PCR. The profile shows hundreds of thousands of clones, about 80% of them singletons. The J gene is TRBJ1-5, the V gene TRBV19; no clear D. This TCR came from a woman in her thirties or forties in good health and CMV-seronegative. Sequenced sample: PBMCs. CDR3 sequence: CASRGSGRSSNQPQHF. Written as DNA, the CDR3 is TGTGCCAGTAGAGGATCGGGTAGGAGTTCCAATCAGCCCCAGCATTTT.